These T cell receptor beta chains were read from a single sample in a study of T cell repertoires in cytomegalovirus infection. TCRdb reanalysed the reads using MiXCR and keeps one entry per CDR3 protein. The profile shows fewer than 900,000 distinct CDR3 sequences, 29% of them singletons. These receptors are not linked to any known antigen. The material sequenced was cultured CD8+ T cells from PBMCs, taken from culture after CMV antigen stimulation. These receptors were collected from a human donor in good health (CMV status not recorded). Some clones in this sample may be carry-over from other donors' samples. CDR3s include the opening cysteine and the closing phenylalanine or tryptophan. The D gene is left open where the match is weak. A row's size may be missing; if present it is once, few, many or a size class.

clone size | CDR3 length | J gene | D gene | V gene | CDR3 DNA | CDR3 protein
- | 16 | TRBJ2-3 | - | TRBV5-1 | TGCGCCAGCAGCTTAAGGACCGGATCTTTGGCAGATACGCAGTATTTT | CASSLRTGSLADTQYF
- | 15 | TRBJ2-6 | - | TRBV5-6 | TGTGCCAGCAGCTTGTTATACTCTGGGGCCAACGTCCTGACTTTC | CASSLLYSGANVLTF
- | 17 | TRBJ1-1 | TRBD1 | TRBV12-5 | TGTGCTAGTGGTTTGGTGGGGACAGGGGATCTACGGACTGAAGCTTTCTTT | CASGLVGTGDLRTEAFF
- | 13 | TRBJ1-2 | - | TRBV9 | TGTGCCAGCAGCGTGGGACAACGCTATGGCTACACCTTC | CASSVGQRYGYTF
- | 15 | TRBJ1-1 | - | TRBV28 | TGTGCCAGCAGTAACAATATAGGACTTTTCGGCGAAGCTTTCTTT | CASSNNIGLFGEAFF
once | 14 | TRBJ2-7 | - | TRBV2 | TGTGCCAGCAGAGACGCCTCAGGGAAGGACGAGCAGTACTTC | CASRDASGKDEQYF
- | 16 | TRBJ1-4 | TRBD1 | TRBV2 | TGTGCCAGCACTCAAATGCTACAGGGGGCTAATGAAAAACTGTTTTTT | CASTQMLQGANEKLFF
few | 17 | TRBJ1-3 | - | TRBV28 | TGTGCCAGCACTCCCGCCGGGGCACTTACCGACGGAAACACCATATATTTT | CASTPAGALTDGNTIYF
many | 15 | TRBJ2-1 | - | TRBV7-6 | TGTGCCAGCAGCCTAGAGCCAGGGCAACTCAATGAGCAGTTCTTC | CASSLEPGQLNEQFF
many | 19 | TRBJ2-5 | TRBD2 | TRBV7-2 | TGTGCCAGCAGCTTCACTAGCGGGGGGGCCCCTCGCCTAAAAGAGACCCAGTACTTC | CASSFTSGGAPRLKETQYF
few | 15 | TRBJ2-5 | - | TRBV11-3 | TGTGCCAGCAGCTTAGGGGGACGGAACCAAGAGACCCAGTACTTC | CASSLGGRNQETQYF
- | 15 | TRBJ2-1 | TRBD2 | TRBV7-8 | TGTGCCAGCAGCTACGGGGCTAGCGGGTACAATGAGCAGTTCTTC | CASSYGASGYNEQFF
- | 13 | TRBJ2-7 | - | TRBV7-9 | TGTGCCAGCAGGTTACGGACGTCGGACGAGCAGTACTTC | CASRLRTSDEQYF
- | 16 | TRBJ2-2 | - | TRBV7-8 | TGTGCCAGCAGGTTCCTCGCGACAGATTACACCGGGGAGCTGTTTTTT | CASRFLATDYTGELFF
- | 15 | TRBJ1-1 | TRBD1 | TRBV4-3 | TGCGCCAGCAGCCAAGAAGGGGGCTCATTCACTGAAGCTTTCTTT | CASSQEGGSFTEAFF
- | 17 | TRBJ2-7 | TRBD1 | TRBV15 | TGTGCCACCAGCAGGGGACAGGGGGTTAAAAAAACCTACGAGCAGTACTTC | CATSRGQGVKKTYEQYF
few | 16 | TRBJ1-2 | - | TRBV27 | TGTGCCACCTCCGGGACCCTGGCCCTTTTCGCCTATGGCTACACCTTC | CATSGTLALFAYGYTF
- | 15 | TRBJ1-2 | TRBD1 | TRBV5-6 | TGTGCCAGCAGCCCCGGGACAGGGGGCTCCTATGGCTACACCTTC | CASSPGTGGSYGYTF
- | 14 | TRBJ1-2 | TRBD1 | TRBV6-5 | TGTGCCAGCAGTTACGACAGGGCGTTCGATGGCTACACCTTC | CASSYDRAFDGYTF
- | 18 | TRBJ1-5 | - | TRBV6-2/TRBV6-3 | TGTGCCAGCAGTTACCACAGGGAGCACATGAATAGCAATCAGCCCCAGCATTTT | CASSYHREHMNSNQPQHF